This TCR beta chain was profiled in a study of blood T cell repertoires in COVID-19. Study-wide background: The United States, Italy and Spain provided the acute and convalescent COVID-19 samples.

TCRdb's table, derived via immunoSEQ multiplex PCR, lists solely in-frame clones and lacks some. The sample carries 250,000 to 350,000 clones, around nine tenths recorded once. V gave up 4 bases and J gave up 4 bases; unmatched junction bases: 4. CDR3 length: 14 amino acids. The germline V gene encodes CDR1 SEHNR and CDR2 FQNEAQ (reference sequence). Individuals aged about 18 to 100 years were recruited from approximately 24 US areas. Two negative PCRs, clearance, or symptom resolution had been documented for recovered Cohort 3 donors. The chain combines TRBV7-9 with TRBJ1-1; 9 positions match TRBD1. The TCR originated in a woman between 40 and 55 years old who had recovered from COVID-19. The sequenced sample consisted of PBMCs or T cells enriched from blood (not recorded which). Here the CDR3 reads CASSSPGQGTEAFF. CDR3 nucleotides: TGTGCCAGCAGCTCTCCGGGACAGGGCACTGAAGCTTTCTTT.